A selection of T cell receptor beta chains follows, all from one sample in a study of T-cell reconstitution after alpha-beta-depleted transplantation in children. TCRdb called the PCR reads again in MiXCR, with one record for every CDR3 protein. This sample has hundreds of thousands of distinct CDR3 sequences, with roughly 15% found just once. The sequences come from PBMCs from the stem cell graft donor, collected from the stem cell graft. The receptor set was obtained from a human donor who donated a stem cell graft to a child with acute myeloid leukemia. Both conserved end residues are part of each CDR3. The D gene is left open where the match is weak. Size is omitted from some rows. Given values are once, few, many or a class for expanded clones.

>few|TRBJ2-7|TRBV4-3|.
CASSPTEGSGYEQYF
TGCGCCAGCAGCCCCACAGAGGGATCAGGCTACGAGCAGTACTTC
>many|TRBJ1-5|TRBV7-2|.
CASSLRSHNQPQHF
TGTGCCAGCAGCTTGAGGTCTCACAATCAGCCCCAGCATTTT
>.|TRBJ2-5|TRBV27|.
CASSLFDQETQYF
TGTGCCAGCAGTTTATTCGACCAAGAGACCCAGTACTTC
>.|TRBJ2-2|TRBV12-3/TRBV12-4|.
CASSFRSKDTGELFF
TGTGCCAGCAGTTTCCGGTCGAAGGACACCGGGGAGCTGTTTTTT
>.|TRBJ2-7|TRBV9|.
CASSAHGGFTYEQYF
TGTGCCAGCAGCGCCCATGGGGGGTTCACCTACGAGCAGTACTTC
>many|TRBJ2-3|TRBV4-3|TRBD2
CASSQEGRGTADTQYF
TGCGCCAGCAGCCAAGAAGGGCGGGGGACCGCAGATACGCAGTATTTT
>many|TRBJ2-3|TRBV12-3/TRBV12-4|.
CASSLEVGTDTQYF
TGTGCCAGCAGTTTAGAAGTCGGGACAGATACGCAGTATTTT
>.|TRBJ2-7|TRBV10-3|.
CAIARTDTYEQYF
TGTGCCATCGCCCGGACGGACACCTACGAGCAGTACTTC
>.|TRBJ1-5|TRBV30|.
CAWSVGSPQEGQHF
TGTGCCTGGAGTGTAGGCAGTCCCCAGGAGGGCCAGCATTTT
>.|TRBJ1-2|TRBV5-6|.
CASSPGVTRGYTF
TGTGCCAGCAGCCCCGGGGTAACGAGAGGCTACACCTTC
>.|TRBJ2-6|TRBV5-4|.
CASSLDSISGANVLTF
TGTGCCAGCAGCTTGGATTCAATCTCTGGGGCCAACGTCCTGACTTTC
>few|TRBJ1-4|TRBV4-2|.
CASSPEHATNEKLFF
TGTGCCAGCAGCCCCGAACACGCAACTAATGAAAAACTGTTTTTT
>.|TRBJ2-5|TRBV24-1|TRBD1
CATSVLRPGQGQETQYF
TGTGCCACCAGCGTCCTTCGACCGGGACAGGGTCAAGAGACCCAGTACTTC
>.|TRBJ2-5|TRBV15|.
CATSRDRFIGGETQYF
TGTGCCACCAGCAGAGATCGGTTTATAGGGGGAGAGACCCAGTACTTC
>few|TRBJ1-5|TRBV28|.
CASSPWDTSNQPQHF
TGTGCCAGCAGTCCTTGGGACACCAGCAATCAGCCCCAGCATTTT
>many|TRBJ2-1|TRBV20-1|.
CSARDGLLGRNEQFF
TGCAGTGCTAGAGATGGGTTGCTAGGCCGCAATGAGCAGTTCTTC
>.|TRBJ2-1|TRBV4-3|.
CASSQEAEYNEQFF
TGCGCCAGCAGCCAAGAAGCGGAGTACAATGAGCAGTTCTTC
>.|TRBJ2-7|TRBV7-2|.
CASSLAGGRTYEQYF
TGTGCCAGCAGCTTAGCAGGAGGCAGGACCTACGAGCAGTACTTC
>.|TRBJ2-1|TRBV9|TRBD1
CASSARTGRSDEQFF
TGTGCCAGCAGCGCCCGGACAGGGAGAAGCGATGAGCAGTTCTTC
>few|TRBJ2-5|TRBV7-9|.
CASKDGSPQETQYF
TGTGCCAGCAAGGACGGGAGCCCACAAGAGACCCAGTACTTC
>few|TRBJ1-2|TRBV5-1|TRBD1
CASSFRQGEDGYTF
TGCGCCAGCAGCTTTCGACAGGGGGAGGACGGCTACACCTTC
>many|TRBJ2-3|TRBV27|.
CASSLSIGKGRTDTQYF
TGTGCCAGCAGTTTATCGATCGGAAAGGGGAGGACAGATACGCAGTATTTT
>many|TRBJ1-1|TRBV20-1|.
CSARQDYTEAFF
TGCAGTGCTAGACAGGATTACACTGAAGCTTTCTTT
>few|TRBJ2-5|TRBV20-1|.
CSARDVHQETQYF
TGCAGTGCTAGAGATGTCCACCAAGAGACCCAGTACTTC
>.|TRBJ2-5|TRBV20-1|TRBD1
CSARDGTVWLQETQYF
TGCAGTGCTAGAGATGGGACAGTTTGGCTTCAAGAGACCCAGTACTTC
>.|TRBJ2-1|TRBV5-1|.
CASSPPAGSSYNEQFF
TGCGCCAGCAGCCCCCCTGCGGGGAGCTCCTACAATGAGCAGTTCTTC
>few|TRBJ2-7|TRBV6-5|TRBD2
CASSYPRGGAYEQYF
TGTGCCAGCAGTTACCCCCGCGGGGGGGCCTACGAGCAGTACTTC
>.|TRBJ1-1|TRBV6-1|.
CASSQSGALGTEAFF
TGTGCCAGCAGCCAATCGGGAGCCCTGGGGACTGAAGCTTTCTTT
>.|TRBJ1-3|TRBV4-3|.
CASSQSRTARSGNTIYF
TGCGCCAGCAGCCAATCTAGGACAGCACGCTCTGGAAACACCATATATTTT
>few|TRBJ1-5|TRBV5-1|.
CASSVGQSNQPQHF
TGCGCCAGCAGCGTCGGACAGTCAAATCAGCCCCAGCATTTT
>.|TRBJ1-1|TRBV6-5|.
CASSYSIRGARNTEAFF
TGTGCCAGCAGTTACTCTATTCGGGGGGCAAGGAACACTGAAGCTTTCTTT
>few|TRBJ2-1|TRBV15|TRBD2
CATSRVRGGSDEQFF
TGTGCCACCAGCAGAGTACGCGGGGGTAGCGATGAGCAGTTCTTC
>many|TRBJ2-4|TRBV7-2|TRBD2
CASSFGRGRGIQYF
TGTGCCAGCAGCTTTGGACGGGGGAGGGGCATTCAGTACTTC
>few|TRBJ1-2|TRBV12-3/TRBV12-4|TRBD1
CASKRQGARGYTF
TGTGCCAGCAAAAGACAGGGGGCGCGGGGCTACACCTTC
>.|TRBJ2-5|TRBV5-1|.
CASSLEGGIQETQYF
TGCGCCAGCAGCTTGGAGGGGGGAATCCAAGAGACCCAGTACTTC
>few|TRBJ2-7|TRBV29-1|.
CSVTGIQNSYEQYF
TGCAGCGTTACCGGGATCCAAAATTCCTACGAGCAGTACTTC
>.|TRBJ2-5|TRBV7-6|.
CASSFREIQETQYF
TGTGCCAGCAGCTTTCGGGAGATCCAAGAGACCCAGTACTTC